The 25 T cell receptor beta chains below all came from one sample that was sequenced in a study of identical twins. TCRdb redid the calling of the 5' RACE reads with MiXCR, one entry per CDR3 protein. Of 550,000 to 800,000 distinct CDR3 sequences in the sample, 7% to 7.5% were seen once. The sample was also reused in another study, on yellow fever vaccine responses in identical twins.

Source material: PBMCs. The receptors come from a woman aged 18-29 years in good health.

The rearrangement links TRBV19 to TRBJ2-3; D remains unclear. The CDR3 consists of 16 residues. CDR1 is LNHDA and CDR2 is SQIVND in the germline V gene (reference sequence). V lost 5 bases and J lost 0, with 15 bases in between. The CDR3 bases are TGTGCCAGTAGTCCAGTGGGATCCTCTAGCACAGATACGCAGTATTTT. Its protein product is CASSPVGSSSTDTQYF.

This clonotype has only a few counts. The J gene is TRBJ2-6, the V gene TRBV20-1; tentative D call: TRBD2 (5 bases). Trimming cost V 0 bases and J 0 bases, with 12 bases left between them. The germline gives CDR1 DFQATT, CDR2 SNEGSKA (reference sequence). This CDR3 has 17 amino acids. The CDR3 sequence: CSARDLLAPSGANVLTF. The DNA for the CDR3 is TGCAGTGCTAGAGATCTGCTAGCCCCCTCTGGGGCCAACGTCCTGACTTTC.

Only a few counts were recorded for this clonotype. Written as DNA, the CDR3 is TGTGCCAGCAGCCAAATAGCGGGAATGGTTACGGGCGAGCAGTACTTC. Amino acid sequence: CASSQIAGMVTGEQYF. The V call is TRBV3-1, the J call TRBJ2-7, with 8 bases lining up with TRBD2. After removal of 2 bases from V and 6 bases from J, the junction contained 12 bases not matched to a gene. Looked up from germline, CDR1 is LGHDT and CDR2 is YNNKEL (reference sequence). The length of the CDR3 is 16 residues.

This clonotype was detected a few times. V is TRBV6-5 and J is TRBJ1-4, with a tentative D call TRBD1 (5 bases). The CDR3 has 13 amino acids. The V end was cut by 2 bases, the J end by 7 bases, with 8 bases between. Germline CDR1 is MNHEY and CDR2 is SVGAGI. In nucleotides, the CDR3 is TGTGCCAGCAGTTACCTACAGGCTGAAAAACTGTTTTTT. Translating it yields CASSYLQAEKLFF.

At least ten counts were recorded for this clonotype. The CDR3, as DNA: TGTGCCAGCAAGCCCGACAGCTTAGGCACTGAAGCTTTCTTT. Protein: CASKPDSLGTEAFF. This chain links TRBV12-3 or TRBV12-4 with TRBJ1-1; a possible D gene is TRBD1 (5 bases). Deletions cut 7 bases from V and 4 bases from J, with 16 bases between. The CDR3 is 14 residues long.

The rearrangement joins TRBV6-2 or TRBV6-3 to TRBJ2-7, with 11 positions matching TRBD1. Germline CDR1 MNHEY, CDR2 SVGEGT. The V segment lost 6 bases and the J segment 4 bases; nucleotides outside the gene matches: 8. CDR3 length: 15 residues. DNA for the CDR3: TGTGCCAGCAGAGGACAGGGGGCGTCGTATTACGAGCAGTACGTC. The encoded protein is CASRGQGASYYEQYV.

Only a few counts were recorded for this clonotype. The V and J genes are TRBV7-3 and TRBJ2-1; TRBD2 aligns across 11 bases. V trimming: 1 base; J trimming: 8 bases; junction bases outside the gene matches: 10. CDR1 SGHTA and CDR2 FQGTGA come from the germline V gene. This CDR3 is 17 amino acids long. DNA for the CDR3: TGTGCCAGCAGCTTAAATCCGGCAACTAGCGGGAGCTATGAGCAGTTCTTC. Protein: CASSLNPATSGSYEQFF.

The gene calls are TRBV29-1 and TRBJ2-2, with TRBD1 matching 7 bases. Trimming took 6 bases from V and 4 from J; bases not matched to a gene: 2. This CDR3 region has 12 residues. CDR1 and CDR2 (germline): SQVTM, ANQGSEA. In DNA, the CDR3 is TGCAGCGTGGGGACAGTCACCGGGGAGCTGTTTTTT. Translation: CSVGTVTGELFF.

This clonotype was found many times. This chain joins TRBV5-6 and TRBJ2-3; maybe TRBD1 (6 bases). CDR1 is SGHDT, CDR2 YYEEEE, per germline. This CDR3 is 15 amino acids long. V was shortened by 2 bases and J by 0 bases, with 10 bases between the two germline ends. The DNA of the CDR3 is TGTGCCAGCAGCTTCCTGGACAGAAGCACAGATACGCAGTATTTT. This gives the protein CASSFLDRSTDTQYF.

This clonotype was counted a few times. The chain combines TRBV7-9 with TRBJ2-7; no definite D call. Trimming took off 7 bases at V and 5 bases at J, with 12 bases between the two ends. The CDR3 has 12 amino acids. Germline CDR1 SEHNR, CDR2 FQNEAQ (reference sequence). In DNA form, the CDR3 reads TGTGCCAGCAATACGGGTGGGGACGAGCAGTACTTC. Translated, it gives CASNTGGDEQYF.

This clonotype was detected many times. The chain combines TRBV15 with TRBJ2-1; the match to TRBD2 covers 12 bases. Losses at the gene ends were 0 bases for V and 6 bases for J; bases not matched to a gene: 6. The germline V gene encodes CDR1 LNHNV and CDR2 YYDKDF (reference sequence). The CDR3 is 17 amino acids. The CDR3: CATSREPLAGGLNEQFF. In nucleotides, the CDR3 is TGTGCCACCAGCAGAGAGCCCCTAGCGGGGGGGCTCAATGAGCAGTTCTTC.

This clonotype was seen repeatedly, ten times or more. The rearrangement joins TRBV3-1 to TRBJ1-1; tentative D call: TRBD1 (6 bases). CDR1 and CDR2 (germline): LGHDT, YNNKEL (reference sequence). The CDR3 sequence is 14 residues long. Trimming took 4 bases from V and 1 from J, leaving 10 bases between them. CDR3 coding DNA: TGTGCCAGCAGCCCAACAGGGAGGAACACTGAAGCTTTCTTT. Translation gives CASSPTGRNTEAFF.

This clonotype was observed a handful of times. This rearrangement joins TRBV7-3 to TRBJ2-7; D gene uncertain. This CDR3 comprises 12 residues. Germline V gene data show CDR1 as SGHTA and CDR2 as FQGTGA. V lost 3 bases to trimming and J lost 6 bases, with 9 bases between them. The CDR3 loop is CASSFALSEQYF. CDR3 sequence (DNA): TGTGCCAGCAGCTTCGCTCTTAGCGAGCAGTACTTC.

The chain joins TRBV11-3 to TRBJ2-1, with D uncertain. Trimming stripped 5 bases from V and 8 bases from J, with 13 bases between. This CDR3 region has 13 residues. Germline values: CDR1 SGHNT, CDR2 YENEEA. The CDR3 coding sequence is TGTGCCAGCAGCCACACGTCGGCGCATGAGCAGTTCTTC. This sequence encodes CASSHTSAHEQFF.

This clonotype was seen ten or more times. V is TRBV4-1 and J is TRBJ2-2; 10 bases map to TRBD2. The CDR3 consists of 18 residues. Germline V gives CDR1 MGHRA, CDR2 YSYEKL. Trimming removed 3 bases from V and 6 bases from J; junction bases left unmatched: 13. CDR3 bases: TGCGCCAGCAGCCAGGTTATCGCAGCGGGGGGGCCTGCCGGGGAGCTGTTTTTT. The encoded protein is CASSQVIAAGGPAGELFF.

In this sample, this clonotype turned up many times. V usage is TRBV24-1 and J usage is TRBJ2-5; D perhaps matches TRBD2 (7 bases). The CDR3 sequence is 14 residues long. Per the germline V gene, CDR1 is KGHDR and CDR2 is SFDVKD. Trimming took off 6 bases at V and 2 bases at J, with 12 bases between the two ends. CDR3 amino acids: CATSPEGGQETQYF. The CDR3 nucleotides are TGTGCCACCAGTCCCGAGGGGGGGCAAGAGACCCAGTACTTC.

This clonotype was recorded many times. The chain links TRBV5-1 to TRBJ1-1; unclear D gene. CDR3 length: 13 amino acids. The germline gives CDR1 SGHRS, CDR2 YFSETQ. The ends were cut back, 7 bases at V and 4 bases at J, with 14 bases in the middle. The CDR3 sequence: CASDPGYGTEAFF. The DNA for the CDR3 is TGCGCCAGCGACCCAGGATATGGCACTGAAGCTTTCTTT.

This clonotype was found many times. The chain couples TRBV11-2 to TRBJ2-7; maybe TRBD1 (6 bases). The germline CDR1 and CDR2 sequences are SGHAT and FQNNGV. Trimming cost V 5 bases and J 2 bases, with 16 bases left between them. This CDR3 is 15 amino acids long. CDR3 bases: TGTGCCAGCAGCCACGATTACAGGGATCCCTACGAGCAGTACGTC. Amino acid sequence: CASSHDYRDPYEQYV.

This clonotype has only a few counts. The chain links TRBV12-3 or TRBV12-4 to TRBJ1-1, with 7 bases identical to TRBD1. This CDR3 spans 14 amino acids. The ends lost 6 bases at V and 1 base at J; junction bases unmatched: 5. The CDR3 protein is CASRETGKNTEAFF. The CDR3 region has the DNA TGTGCCAGCAGAGAGACAGGGAAGAACACTGAAGCTTTCTTT.

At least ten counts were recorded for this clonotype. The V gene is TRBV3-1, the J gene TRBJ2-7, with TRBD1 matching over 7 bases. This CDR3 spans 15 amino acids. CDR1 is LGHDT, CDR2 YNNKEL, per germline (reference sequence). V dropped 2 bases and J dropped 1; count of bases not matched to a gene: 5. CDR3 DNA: TGTGCCAGCAGCCAACTACCGGGACAGTCCTACGAGCAGTACGTC. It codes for CASSQLPGQSYEQYV.

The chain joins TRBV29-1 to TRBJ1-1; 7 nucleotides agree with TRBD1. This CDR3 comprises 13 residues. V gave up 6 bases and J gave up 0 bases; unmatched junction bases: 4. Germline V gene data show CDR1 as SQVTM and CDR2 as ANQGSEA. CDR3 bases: TGCAGCGTAAACAGGGGAATGAACACTGAAGCTTTCTTT. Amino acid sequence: CSVNRGMNTEAFF.

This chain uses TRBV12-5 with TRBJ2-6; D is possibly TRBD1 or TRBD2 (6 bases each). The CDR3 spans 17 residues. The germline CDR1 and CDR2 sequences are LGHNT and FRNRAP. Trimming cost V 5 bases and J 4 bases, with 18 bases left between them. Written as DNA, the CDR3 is TGTGCTAGTGGTGGTCCGACAGGCGGGGCGGGGGCCAACGTCCTGACTTTC. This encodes CASGGPTGGAGANVLTF.

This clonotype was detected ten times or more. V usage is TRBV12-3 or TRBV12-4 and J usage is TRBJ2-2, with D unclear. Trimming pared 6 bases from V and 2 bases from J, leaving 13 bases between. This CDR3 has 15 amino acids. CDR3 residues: CASSPGIINTGELFF. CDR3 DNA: TGTGCCAGCAGCCCTGGGATCATAAACACCGGGGAGCTGTTTTTT.

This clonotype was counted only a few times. In nucleotides, the CDR3 is TGTGCCAGCAGCCATCCGGGACAGCTGGAGCCCGGGGAGCTGTTTTTT. Translated, it gives CASSHPGQLEPGELFF. The chain uses TRBV4-2 and TRBJ2-2; 7 bases fit TRBD1. V shed 3 bases, J shed 6 bases, and the junction held 10 bases outside the gene matches. This CDR3 is built from 16 residues. Germline V gene lookup returns CDR1 LGHNA and CDR2 YNFKEQ.

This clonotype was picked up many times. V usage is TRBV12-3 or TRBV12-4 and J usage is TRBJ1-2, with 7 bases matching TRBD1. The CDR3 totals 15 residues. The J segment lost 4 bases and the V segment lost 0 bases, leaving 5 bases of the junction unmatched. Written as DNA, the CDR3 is TGTGCCAGCAGTTTAGCGGACAGGCAGCTCTATGGCTACACCTTC. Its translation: CASSLADRQLYGYTF.